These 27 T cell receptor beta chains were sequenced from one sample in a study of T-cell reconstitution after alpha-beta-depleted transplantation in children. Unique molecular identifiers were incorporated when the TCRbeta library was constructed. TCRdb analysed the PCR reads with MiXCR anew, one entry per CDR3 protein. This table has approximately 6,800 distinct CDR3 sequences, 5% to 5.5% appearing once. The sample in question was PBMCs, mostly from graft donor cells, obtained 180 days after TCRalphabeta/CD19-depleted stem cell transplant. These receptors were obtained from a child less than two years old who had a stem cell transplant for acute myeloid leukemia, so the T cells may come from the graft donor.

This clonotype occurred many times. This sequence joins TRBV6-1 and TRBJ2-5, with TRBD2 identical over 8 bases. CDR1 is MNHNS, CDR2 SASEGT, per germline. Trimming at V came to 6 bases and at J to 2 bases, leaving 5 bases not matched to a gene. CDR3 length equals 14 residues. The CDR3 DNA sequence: TGTGCCAGCAGAGATTTAGCGGGACAAGAGACCCAGTACTTC. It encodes CASRDLAGQETQYF.

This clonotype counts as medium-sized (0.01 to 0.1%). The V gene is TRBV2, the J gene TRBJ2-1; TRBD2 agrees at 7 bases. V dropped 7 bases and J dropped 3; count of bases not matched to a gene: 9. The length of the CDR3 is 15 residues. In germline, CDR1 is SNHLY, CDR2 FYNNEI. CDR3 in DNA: TGTGCCAGCAAACTGGGAGGGAGTGTCTACAATGAGCAGTTCTTC. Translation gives CASKLGGSVYNEQFF. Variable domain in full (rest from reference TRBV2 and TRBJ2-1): EPEVTQTPSHQVTQMGQEVILRCVPISNHLYFYWYRQILGQKVEFLVSFYNNEISEKSEIFDDQFSVERPDGSNFTLKIRSTKLEDSAMYFCASKLGGSVYNEQFFGPGTRLTVL.

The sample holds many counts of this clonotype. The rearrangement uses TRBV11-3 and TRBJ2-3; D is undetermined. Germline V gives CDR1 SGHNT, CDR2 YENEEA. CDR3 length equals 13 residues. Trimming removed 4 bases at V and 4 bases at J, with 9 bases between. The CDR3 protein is CASSSHPADTQYF. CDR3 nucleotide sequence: TGTGCCAGCAGCTCACACCCCGCAGATACGCAGTATTTT.

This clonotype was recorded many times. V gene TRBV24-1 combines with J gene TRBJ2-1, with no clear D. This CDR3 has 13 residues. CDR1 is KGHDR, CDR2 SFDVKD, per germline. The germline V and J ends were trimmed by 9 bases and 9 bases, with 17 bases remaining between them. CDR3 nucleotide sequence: TGTGCCACCGCACCCGGCCCCTTAGGTGAGCAGTTCTTC. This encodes CATAPGPLGEQFF.

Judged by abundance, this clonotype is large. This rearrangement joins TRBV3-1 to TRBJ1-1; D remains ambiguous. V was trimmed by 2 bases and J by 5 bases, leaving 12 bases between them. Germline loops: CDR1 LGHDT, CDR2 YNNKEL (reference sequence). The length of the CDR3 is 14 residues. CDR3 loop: CASSQQTFGTEAFF. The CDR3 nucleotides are TGTGCCAGCAGCCAACAAACCTTCGGGACTGAAGCTTTCTTT.

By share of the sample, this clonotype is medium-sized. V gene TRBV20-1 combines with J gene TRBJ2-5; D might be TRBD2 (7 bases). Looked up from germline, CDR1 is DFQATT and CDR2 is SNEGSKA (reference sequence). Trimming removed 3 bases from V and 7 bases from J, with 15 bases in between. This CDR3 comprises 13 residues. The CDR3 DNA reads TGCAGTGCTAGGGGAGGGACAACGAGGACCCAGTACTTC. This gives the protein CSARGGTTRTQYF.

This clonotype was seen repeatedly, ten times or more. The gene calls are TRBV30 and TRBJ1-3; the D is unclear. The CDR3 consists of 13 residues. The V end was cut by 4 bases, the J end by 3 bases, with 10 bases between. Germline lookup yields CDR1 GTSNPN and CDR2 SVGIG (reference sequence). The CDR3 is CAWNEGGGNTIYF. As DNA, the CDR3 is TGTGCCTGGAATGAGGGTGGTGGAAACACCATATATTTT.

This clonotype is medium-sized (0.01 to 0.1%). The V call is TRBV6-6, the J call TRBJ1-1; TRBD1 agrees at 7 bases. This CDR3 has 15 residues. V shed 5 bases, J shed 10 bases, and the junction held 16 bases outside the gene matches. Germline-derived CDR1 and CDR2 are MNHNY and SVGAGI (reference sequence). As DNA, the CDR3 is TGTGCCAGCAGTAGTGACGCAGGGGGGTCCGTGGGAGCTTTCTTT. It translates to CASSSDAGGSVGAFF.

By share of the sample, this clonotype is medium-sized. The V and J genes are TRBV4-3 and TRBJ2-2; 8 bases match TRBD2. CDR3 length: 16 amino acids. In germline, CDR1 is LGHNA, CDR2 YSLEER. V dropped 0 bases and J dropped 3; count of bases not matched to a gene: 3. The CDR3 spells CASSQEGGRYTGELFF. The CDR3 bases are TGCGCCAGCAGCCAAGAAGGCGGGAGGTACACCGGGGAGCTGTTTTTT.

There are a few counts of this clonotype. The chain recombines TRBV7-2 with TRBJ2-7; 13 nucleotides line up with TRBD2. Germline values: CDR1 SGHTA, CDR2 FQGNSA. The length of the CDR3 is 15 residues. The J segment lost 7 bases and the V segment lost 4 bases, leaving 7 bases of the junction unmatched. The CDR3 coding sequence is TGTGCCAGCAGCTCCGAACTAGCGGGAGGGGTGGAGCAGTACTTC. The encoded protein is CASSSELAGGVEQYF.

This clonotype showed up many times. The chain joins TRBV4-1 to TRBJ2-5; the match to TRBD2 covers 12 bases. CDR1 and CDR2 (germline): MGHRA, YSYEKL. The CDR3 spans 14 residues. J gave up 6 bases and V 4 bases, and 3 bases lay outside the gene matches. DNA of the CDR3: TGCGCCAGCAGCCGACTAGCGGGAGAACAGACCCAGTACTTC. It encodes CASSRLAGEQTQYF.

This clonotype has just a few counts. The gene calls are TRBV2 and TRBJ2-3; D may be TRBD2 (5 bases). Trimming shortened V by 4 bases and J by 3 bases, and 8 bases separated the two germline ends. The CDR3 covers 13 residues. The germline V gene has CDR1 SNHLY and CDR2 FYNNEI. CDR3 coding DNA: TGTGCCAGCAGTGGTCTAGCTACAGATACGCAGTATTTT. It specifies CASSGLATDTQYF.

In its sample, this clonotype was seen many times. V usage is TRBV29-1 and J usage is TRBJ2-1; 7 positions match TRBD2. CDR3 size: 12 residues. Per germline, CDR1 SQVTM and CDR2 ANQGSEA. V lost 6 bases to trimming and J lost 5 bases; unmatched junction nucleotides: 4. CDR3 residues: CSVGDYHNEQFF. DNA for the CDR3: TGCAGCGTGGGGGACTACCACAATGAGCAGTTCTTC.

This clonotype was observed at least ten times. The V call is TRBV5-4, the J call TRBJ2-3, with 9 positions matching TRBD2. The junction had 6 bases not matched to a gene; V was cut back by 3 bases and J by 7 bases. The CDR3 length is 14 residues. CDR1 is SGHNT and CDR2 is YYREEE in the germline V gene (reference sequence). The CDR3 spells CASSSRLADNTQYF. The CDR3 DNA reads TGTGCCAGCAGCTCCCGACTAGCGGATAATACGCAGTATTTT.

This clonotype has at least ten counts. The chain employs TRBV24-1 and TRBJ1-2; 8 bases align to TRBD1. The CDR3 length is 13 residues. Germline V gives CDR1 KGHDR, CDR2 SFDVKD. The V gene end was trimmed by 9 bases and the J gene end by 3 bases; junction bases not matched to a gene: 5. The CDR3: CATQDRADYGYTF. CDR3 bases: TGTGCCACCCAGGACAGGGCTGACTATGGCTACACCTTC.

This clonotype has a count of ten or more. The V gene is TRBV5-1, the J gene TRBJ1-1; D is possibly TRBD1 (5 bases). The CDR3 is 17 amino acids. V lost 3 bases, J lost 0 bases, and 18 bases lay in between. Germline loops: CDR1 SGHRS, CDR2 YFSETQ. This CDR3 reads CASSWFLGATVNTEAFF. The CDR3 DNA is TGCGCCAGCAGCTGGTTTCTAGGGGCGACAGTGAACACTGAAGCTTTCTTT.

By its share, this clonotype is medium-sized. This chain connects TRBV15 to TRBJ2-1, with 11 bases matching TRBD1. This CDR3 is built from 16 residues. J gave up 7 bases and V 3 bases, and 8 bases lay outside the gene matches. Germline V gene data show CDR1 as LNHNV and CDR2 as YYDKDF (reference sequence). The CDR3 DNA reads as TGTGCCACCAGCAGTCCCGGGACAGGGGGAAGGAATGAGCAGTTCTTC. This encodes CATSSPGTGGRNEQFF.

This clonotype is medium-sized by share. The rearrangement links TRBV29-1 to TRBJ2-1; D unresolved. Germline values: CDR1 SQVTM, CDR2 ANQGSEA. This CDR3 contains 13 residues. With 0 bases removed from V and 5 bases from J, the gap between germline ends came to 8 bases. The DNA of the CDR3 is TGCAGCGTTGAAGAGTCCAGAGACAATGAGCAGTTCTTC. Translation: CSVEESRDNEQFF.

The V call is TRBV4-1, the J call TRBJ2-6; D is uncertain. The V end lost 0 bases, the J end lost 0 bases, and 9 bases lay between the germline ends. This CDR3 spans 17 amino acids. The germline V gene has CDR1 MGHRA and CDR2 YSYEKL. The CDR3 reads CASSQENRCSGANVLTF. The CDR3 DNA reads TGCGCCAGCAGCCAAGAGAACAGATGCTCTGGGGCCAACGTCCTGACTTTC.

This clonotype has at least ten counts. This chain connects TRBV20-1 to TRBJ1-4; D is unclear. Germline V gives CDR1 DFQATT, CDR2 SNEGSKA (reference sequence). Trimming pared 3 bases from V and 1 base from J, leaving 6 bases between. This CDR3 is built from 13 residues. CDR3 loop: CSASLQTNEKLFF. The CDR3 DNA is TGCAGTGCTAGTCTGCAAACTAATGAAAAACTGTTTTTT.

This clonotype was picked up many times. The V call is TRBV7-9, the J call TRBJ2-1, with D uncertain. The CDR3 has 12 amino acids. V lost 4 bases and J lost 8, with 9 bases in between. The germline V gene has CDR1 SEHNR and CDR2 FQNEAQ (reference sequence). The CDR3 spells CASSSYPYEQFF. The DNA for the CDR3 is TGTGCCAGCAGCTCCTATCCCTATGAGCAGTTCTTC.

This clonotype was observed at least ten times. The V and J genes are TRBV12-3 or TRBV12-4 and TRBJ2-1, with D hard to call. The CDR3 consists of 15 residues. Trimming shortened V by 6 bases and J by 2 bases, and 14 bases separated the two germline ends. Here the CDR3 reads CASRLEAGPYNEQFF. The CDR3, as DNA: TGTGCCAGCAGGTTGGAAGCAGGCCCCTACAATGAGCAGTTCTTC.

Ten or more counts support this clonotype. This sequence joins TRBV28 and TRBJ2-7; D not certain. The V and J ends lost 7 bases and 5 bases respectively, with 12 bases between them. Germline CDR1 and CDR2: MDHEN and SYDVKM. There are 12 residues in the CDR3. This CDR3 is CASISPQDEQYF. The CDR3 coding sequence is TGTGCCAGCATAAGCCCCCAGGACGAGCAGTACTTC.

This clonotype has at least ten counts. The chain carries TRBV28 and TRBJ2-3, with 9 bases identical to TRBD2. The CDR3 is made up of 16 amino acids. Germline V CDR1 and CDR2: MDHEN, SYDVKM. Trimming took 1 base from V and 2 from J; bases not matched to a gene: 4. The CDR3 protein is CASSLYASGDTDTQYF. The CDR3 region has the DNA TGTGCCAGCAGTTTATATGCTAGCGGGGACACAGATACGCAGTATTTT.

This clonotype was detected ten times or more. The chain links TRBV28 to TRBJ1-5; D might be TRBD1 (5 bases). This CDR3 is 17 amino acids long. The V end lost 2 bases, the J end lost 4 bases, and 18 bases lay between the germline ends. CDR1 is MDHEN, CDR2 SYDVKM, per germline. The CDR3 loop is CASSLPPDSRGNQPQHF. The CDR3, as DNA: TGTGCCAGCAGTTTACCTCCCGACAGCCGGGGGAATCAGCCCCAGCATTTT.

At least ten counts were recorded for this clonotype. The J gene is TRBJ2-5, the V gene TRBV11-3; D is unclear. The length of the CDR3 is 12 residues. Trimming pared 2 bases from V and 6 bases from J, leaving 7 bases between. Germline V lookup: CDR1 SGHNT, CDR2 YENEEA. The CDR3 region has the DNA TGTGCCAGCAGCTTATCACAGAAGACCCAGTACTTC. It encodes CASSLSQKTQYF. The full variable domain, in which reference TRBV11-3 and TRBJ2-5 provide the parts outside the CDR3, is EAGVVQSPRYKIIEKKQPVAFWCNPISGHNTLYWYLQNLGQGPELLIRYENEEAVDDSQLPKDRFSAERLKGVDSTLKIQPAELGDSAVYLCASSLSQKTQYFGPGTRLLVL.

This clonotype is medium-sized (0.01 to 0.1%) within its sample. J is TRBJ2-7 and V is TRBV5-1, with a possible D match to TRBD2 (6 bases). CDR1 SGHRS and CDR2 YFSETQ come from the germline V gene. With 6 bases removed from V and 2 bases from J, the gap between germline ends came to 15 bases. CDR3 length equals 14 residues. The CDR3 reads CASTRGSGPYEQYF. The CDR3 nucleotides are TGCGCCAGCACCCGGGGAAGCGGGCCCTACGAGCAGTACTTC.